This TCR beta chain was sequenced for a study of tumor-infiltrating lymphocytes in primary liver carcinoma. The wider study: The patients, men and women alike, were aged 30 to 69 years. Study observations and caveats: Detection in all five tumor regions applied to only about 7-25% of top clones.

With regard to this clonotype: No antigen is known for it. A junction boundary mismatches the germline segment, possibly from a read error.

This CDR3 region has 11 residues. Germline CDR1 and CDR2: SQVTM and ANQGSEA. Co-extraction yielded RNA and DNA from approximately 20-30 mg of unsorted bulk tissue. With a constant-region primer, TCR beta cDNA was made from roughly 500 ng of total RNA. Amplification in three nested multiplex PCR rounds with slightly modified ARM-PCR gave rise to TCR beta libraries. Primers for the first two PCR rounds were TRBV1-TRBV30 forward primers and a C-beta reverse primer (about 11 cycles per round). In TCRdb, the multiplex PCR reads were re-called with MiXCR into one record per CDR3 protein. This sample yields about 110,000 distinct CDR3 sequences, of which 60% to 70% are seen a single time; roughly 8.8% belongs to the top ten.

The TCR was taken from a woman aged 60 to 75 with primary liver carcinoma and hepatitis B virus infection. The sequenced material came from liver tumor tissue from sampling region 1. Subset described: tumor region T1, superior pole. The chain has TRBV29-1 and TRBJ2-7; possibly TRBD2 for D (6 bases). The CDR3 spells CSVGTPYEPYF. The CDR3 DNA reads TGTAGCGTCGGGACTCCCTACGAGCCGTACTTC.